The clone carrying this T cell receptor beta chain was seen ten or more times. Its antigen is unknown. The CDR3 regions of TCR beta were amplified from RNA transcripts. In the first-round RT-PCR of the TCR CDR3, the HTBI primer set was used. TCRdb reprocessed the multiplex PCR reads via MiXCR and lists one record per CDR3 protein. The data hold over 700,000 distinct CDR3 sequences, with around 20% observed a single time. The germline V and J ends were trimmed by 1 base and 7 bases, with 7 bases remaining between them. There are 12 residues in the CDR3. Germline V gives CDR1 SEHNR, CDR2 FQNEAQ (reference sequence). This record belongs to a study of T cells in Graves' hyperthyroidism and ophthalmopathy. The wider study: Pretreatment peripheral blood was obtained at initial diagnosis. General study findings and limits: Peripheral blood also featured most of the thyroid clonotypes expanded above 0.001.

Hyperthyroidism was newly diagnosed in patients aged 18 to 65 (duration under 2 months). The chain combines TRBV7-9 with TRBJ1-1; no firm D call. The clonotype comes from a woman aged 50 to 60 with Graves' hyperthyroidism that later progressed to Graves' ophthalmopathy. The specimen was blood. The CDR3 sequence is CASSLVGSEAFF. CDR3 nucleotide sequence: TGTGCCAGCAGCTTAGTCGGTAGTGAAGCTTTCTTT.